This T cell receptor beta chain was profiled in a study of T cells after yellow fever vaccination. Study-wide points: Among all clonotypes, a small share was observed in both CD4 and CD8 compartments. FACS-sorted repertoires could harbor abundant contaminating bulk-population clonotypes. Most clones from primary vaccination were detected again post-booster (approximately 96% CD4, around 90% CD8).

Notes on this clonotype: Antigen specificity is unknown.

Germline loops: CDR1 MRHNA, CDR2 SNTAGT. This CDR3 region has 16 residues. The V segment lost 0 bases and the J segment 4 bases; nucleotides outside the gene matches: 5. They built TCR cDNA with 5'RACE template switching, a step that put in a universal primer site and UMIs. MiXCR, applied by TCRdb to the 5' RACE reads, yields one record per CDR3 protein. There are a few hundred thousand distinct CDR3 sequences in the sample; more than 3.5% occur only once, and around 19% lies in the top ten. The chain joins TRBV6-4 to TRBJ2-1, with 8 positions matching TRBD1. The sample was PBMCs, taken 15 days after the yellow fever booster vaccination. This TCR derives from a man younger than 30 who received the YFV17D yellow fever vaccine. The CDR3 here is CASSDSGYRGYNEQFF. CDR3 coding DNA: TGTGCCAGCAGTGACTCTGGGTACAGGGGGTACAATGAGCAGTTCTTC.